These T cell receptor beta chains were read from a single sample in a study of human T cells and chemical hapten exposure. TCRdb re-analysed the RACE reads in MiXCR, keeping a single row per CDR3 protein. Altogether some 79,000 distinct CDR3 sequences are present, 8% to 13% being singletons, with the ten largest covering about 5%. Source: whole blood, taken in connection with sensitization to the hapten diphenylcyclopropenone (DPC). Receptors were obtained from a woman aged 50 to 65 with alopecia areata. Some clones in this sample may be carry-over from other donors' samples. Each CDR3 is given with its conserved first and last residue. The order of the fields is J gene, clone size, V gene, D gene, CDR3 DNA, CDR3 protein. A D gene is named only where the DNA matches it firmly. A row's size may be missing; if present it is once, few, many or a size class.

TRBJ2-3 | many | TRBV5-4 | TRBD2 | TGTGCCAGCAGCATCGGGGGGTCCAGAGTCACAGATACGCAGTATTTT | CASSIGGSRVTDTQYF
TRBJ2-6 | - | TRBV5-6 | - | TGTGCCAGCAGTAACCAGGTTTCTGCCTCTGGGGCCAACGTCCTGACTTTC | CASSNQVSASGANVLTF
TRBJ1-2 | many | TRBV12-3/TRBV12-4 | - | TGTGCCAGCAGGGAACAGGGAGTGGCAGTCGGCTACACCTTC | CASREQGVAVGYTF
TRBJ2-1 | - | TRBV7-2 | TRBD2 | TGTGCCAGCAGCTCGACCAGAGCGGGGGGGCCAGGGAATGAGCAGTTCTTC | CASSSTRAGGPGNEQFF
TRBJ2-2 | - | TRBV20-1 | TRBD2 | TGCAGTGCTAGAGATGGCCGCGCGGGAGACACCGGGGAGCTGTTTTTT | CSARDGRAGDTGELFF
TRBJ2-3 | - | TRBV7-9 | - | TGTGCCAGCAGCCGGGACCTTAGCACAGATACGCAGTATTTT | CASSRDLSTDTQYF
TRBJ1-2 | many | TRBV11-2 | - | TGTGCCAGCAGCTTAGGGGGTGGAGTTGGCTACACCTTC | CASSLGGGVGYTF
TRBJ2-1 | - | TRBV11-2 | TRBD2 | TGTGCCAGCAGCTTAGGGATAGCGGGAGGGCCCTCTGATGAGCAGTTCTTC | CASSLGIAGGPSDEQFF
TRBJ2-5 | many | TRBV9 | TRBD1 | TGTGCCAGCCGGGCCGGGACAGGGTTGGGCCAAGAGACCCAGTACTTC | CASRAGTGLGQETQYF
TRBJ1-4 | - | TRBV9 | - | TGTGCCAGCAGCGAAGGAGGGATAAATGAAAAACTGTTTTTT | CASSEGGINEKLFF
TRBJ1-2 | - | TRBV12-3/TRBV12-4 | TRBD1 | TGTGCCAGCACCTCCAGGGGGGGTAACTATGGCTACACCTTC | CASTSRGGNYGYTF
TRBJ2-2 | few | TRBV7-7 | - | TGTGCCAGCAGCTTAGATAGGAACACCGGGGAGCTGTTTTTT | CASSLDRNTGELFF
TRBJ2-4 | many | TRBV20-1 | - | TGCAGTGCTCTCCCCGCCGCCGGCCTAGCCAAAACCATTCAGTACTTC | CSALPAAGLAKTIQYF
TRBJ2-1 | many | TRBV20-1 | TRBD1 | TGCAGTGCTCCCAGGGGGATCTCCTACAATGAGCAGTTCTTC | CSAPRGISYNEQFF
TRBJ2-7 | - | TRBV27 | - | TGTGCCAGCAGGACGGCCGGAGGGATCTACGAGCAGTACTTC | CASRTAGGIYEQYF
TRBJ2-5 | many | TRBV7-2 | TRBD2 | TGTGCCAGCAGCTCCAGACTAGCGGGGAAAGAGACCCAGTACTTC | CASSSRLAGKETQYF
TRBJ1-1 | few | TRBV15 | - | TGTGCCACCAGCAGAGTTAGTTACACTGAAGCTTTCTTT | CATSRVSYTEAFF
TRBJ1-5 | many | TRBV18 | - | TGTGCCAGCTCACCCTCTCCAGAGGGGACCGGTCAGCCCCAGCATTTT | CASSPSPEGTGQPQHF
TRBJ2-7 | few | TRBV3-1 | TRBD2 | TGTGCCAGCAGCGGACTAGCGGGAGGTATCTCCTACGAGCAGTACTTC | CASSGLAGGISYEQYF
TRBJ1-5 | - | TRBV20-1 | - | TGCAGTGCGAGACAGCCGAGCAATCAGCCCCAGCATTTT | CSARQPSNQPQHF
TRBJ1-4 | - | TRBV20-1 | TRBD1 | TGCAGTGCTAGGGGGGACAGGGGAGAAAAACTGTTTTTT | CSARGDRGEKLFF
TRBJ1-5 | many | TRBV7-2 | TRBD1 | TGTGCCAGCAGCTTACACAGGGGCAGCAATCAGCCCCAGCATTTT | CASSLHRGSNQPQHF
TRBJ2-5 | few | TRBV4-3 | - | TGCGCCAGCAGCCAAGAATACAGGGCCCAAGAGACCCAGTACTTC | CASSQEYRAQETQYF
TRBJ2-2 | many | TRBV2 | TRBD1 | TGTGCCAGCTACGGACAGGGGGTTACCGGGGAGCTGTTTTTT | CASYGQGVTGELFF
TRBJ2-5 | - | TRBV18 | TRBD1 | TGTGCCAGCTCACTGGGACAGAGAAAAGAGACCCAGTACTTC | CASSLGQRKETQYF
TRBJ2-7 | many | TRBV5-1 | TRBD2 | TGCGCCAGCAGCTCAGAAGCGGGGGCTTCCTACGAGCAGTACTTC | CASSSEAGASYEQYF
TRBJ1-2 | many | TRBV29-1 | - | TGCAGTACCTCACGGGGCGATGGCTACACCTTC | CSTSRGDGYTF
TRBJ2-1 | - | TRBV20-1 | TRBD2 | TGCAGTCCTTTACGTGGAGCGGGAGGTTCAAATGAGCAGTTCTTC | CSPLRGAGGSNEQFF
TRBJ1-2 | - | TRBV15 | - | TGTGCCACCAGCGGGGGACACATGTATGGCTACACCTTC | CATSGGHMYGYTF